This TCR beta chain was sequenced for a study of tumor T cells in aggressive B-cell lymphoma. The repertoire was sequenced with immunoSEQ multiplex PCR; TCRdb's copy has only in-frame clones and lacks some. The data contain roughly 11,000 clones, 70% to 90% of them singletons. This clonotype was sampled from an adult with diffuse large B cell lymphoma. The source material was tumor tissue.

CDR3 nucleotides: TGTGCCAGCAGCATCGACAGGGACGAGCAGTTCTTC. Its translation is CASSIDRDEQFF. This rearrangement joins TRBV7-8 to TRBJ2-1; TRBD1 agrees at 7 bases. V trimming: 5 bases; J trimming: 10 bases; junction bases outside the gene matches: 5. The CDR3 is 12 amino acids. The germline V gene has CDR1 SGHVS and CDR2 FQNEAQ. Using reference TRBV7-8 and TRBJ2-1 for the parts outside the CDR3, the full variable domain is GAGVSQSPRYKVAKRGQDVALRCDPISGHVSLFWYQQALGQGPEFLTYFQNEAQLDKSGLPSDRFFAERPEGSVSTLKIQRTQQEDSAVYLCASSIDRDEQFFGPGTRLTVL.